The 14 T cell receptor beta chains below were found in one sample sequenced in a study of radiation and T cells in renal cell carcinoma. The time point here: blood 2 weeks post-SBRT. Treatment defined: 15 Gy SBRT to primary tumor, nephrectomy 4 weeks later. Only in-frame clones appear in the TCRdb table, and some are missing; sequencing was by immunoSEQ multiplex PCR. The sample lists just under 80,000 clones, approximately 83% occurring once. The sequences come from blood, collected from a patient whose treatment included radiotherapy and nephrectomy. Receptors were obtained from a woman aged 50 to 65 with renal cell carcinoma.

The chain joins TRBV11-2 to TRBJ2-7, with D possibly matching TRBD1 (5 bases). Between the trimmed V and J ends, which lost 1 base and 1 base, there was a span of 20 bases. The CDR3 spans 18 residues. CDR1 is SGHAT, CDR2 FQNNGV, per germline. The CDR3 DNA is TGTGCCAGCAGCTTAGGGTCCCGCAGGGCGGTTCGGTCCTACGAGCAGTACTTC. It is translated as CASSLGSRRAVRSYEQYF.

The rearrangement links TRBV18 to TRBJ2-2; D gene unclear. Trimming removed 2 bases from V and 5 bases from J, with 6 bases in between. CDR1 and CDR2 (germline): KGHSH, LQKENI. This CDR3 is 13 amino acids long. In DNA, the CDR3 is TGTGCCAGCTCACCAGAGGAGACCGGGGAGCTGTTTTTT. This encodes CASSPEETGELFF. The complete variable domain, with remaining parts taken from reference TRBV18 and TRBJ2-2, reads NAGVMQNPRHLVRRRGQEARLRCSPMKGHSHVYWYRQLPEEGLKFMVYLQKENIIDESGMPKERFSAEFPKEGPSILRIQQVVRGDSAAYFCASSPEETGELFFGEGSRLTVL.

This chain uses TRBV30 with TRBJ1-5, with D unresolved. V gave up 3 bases and J gave up 11 bases, with 14 bases separating them. The CDR3 runs to 12 residues. CDR1 GTSNPN and CDR2 SVGIG come from the germline V gene (reference sequence). CDR3 loop: CAWSIQAPTQHF. The CDR3 bases are TGTGCCTGGAGCATCCAAGCCCCGACCCAGCATTTT.

This chain connects TRBV10-1 to TRBJ2-7; 9 bases fit TRBD1. This CDR3 spans 13 amino acids. The J segment lost 9 bases and the V segment lost 0 bases, leaving 3 bases of the junction unmatched. Per the germline V gene, CDR1 is WNHNN and CDR2 is SYGVQD (reference sequence). CDR3 bases: TGCGCCAGCAGTGAGTCGGGACAGGGTGGGCAGTACTTC. Encoded protein: CASSESGQGGQYF.

The CDR3 here is CASSPGWGQGNTIYF. Written as DNA, the CDR3 is TGTGCCAGCAGCCCTGGCTGGGGGCAAGGAAACACCATATATTTT. The chain links TRBV7-6 to TRBJ1-3, with a weak D call TRBD1 (6 bases). Between the trimmed V and J ends, which lost 5 bases and 4 bases, there was a span of 15 bases. Germline assignment: CDR1 SGHVS and CDR2 FNYEAQ. The CDR3 is 15 amino acids.

V and J are TRBV2 and TRBJ2-3; D gene unclear. The V and J ends lost 4 bases and 8 bases respectively, with 16 bases between them. Germline V gene lookup returns CDR1 SNHLY and CDR2 FYNNEI. CDR3 length equals 14 residues. The CDR3 region has the DNA TGTGCCAGCAGTGGTTTGGTTAACCTGCGTACGCAGTATTTT. Residues: CASSGLVNLRTQYF.

This clone was detected a few times. The chain is built from TRBV10-2 and TRBJ1-2; D gene unclear. With 2 bases removed from V and 8 bases from J, the gap between germline ends came to 12 bases. The germline V gene encodes CDR1 WSHSY and CDR2 SAAADI. CDR3 length: 13 residues. CDR3 sequence: CASSEGGINGYTF. CDR3 bases: TGCGCCAGCAGTGAGGGAGGGATTAACGGCTACACCTTC.

The chain employs TRBV7-9 and TRBJ2-5; 9 bases are shared with TRBD2. V shed 7 bases, J shed 2 bases, and the junction held 5 bases outside the gene matches. CDR3 length equals 14 residues. From germline, CDR1 is SEHNR and CDR2 FQNEAQ (reference sequence). The CDR3 DNA reads TGTGCCAGCACCAGCGGGAGGCATCAAGAGACCCAGTACTTC. This sequence encodes CASTSGRHQETQYF.

This chain uses TRBV2 with TRBJ2-5; maybe TRBD1 (6 bases). V dropped 3 bases and J dropped 5 bases, with 13 bases sitting between them. Per germline, CDR1 SNHLY and CDR2 FYNNEI. CDR3 size: 14 residues. DNA of the CDR3: TGTGCCAGCAGTGATACCAGGGGTATCGAGACCCAGTACTTC. It specifies CASSDTRGIETQYF. Filled out from reference TRBV2 and TRBJ2-5, the complete variable domain reads EPEVTQTPSHQVTQMGQEVILRCVPISNHLYFYWYRQILGQKVEFLVSFYNNEISEKSEIFDDQFSVERPDGSNFTLKIRSTKLEDSAMYFCASSDTRGIETQYFGPGTRLLVL.

The chain couples TRBV5-4 to TRBJ2-1; the D is unclear. The CDR3 sequence is 13 residues long. Deletions cut 0 bases from V and 7 bases from J, with 8 bases between. Germline CDR1 reads SGHNT; CDR2 reads YYREEE (reference sequence). CDR3 sequence: CASSLVFVNEQFF. CDR3 sequence (DNA): TGTGCCAGCAGCTTGGTATTCGTTAATGAGCAGTTCTTC.

The chain uses TRBV6-5 and TRBJ1-2; the D gene is possibly TRBD1 (6 bases). V lost 5 bases and J 12 bases, leaving 19 bases between the germline ends. Germline-derived CDR1 and CDR2 are MNHEY and SVGAGI. This CDR3 contains 13 residues. The DNA for the CDR3 is TGTGCCAGCAGTGTACAGGGTTTTGTCGGCAACACCTTC. Its protein product is CASSVQGFVGNTF.

The chain employs TRBV11-2 and TRBJ1-1; TRBD1 matches 9 bases. CDR3 length: 14 residues. CDR1 SGHAT and CDR2 FQNNGV come from the germline V gene. The junction had 3 bases not matched to a gene; V was cut back by 5 bases and J by 2 bases. CDR3 nucleotide sequence: TGTGCCAGCAGCGCAACAGGGGGCAACACTGAAGCTTTCTTT. Translated, it gives CASSATGGNTEAFF. The full variable domain, completed using reference TRBV11-2 and TRBJ1-1, is EAGVAQSPRYKIIEKRQSVAFWCNPISGHATLYWYQQILGQGPKLLIQFQNNGVVDDSQLPKDRFSAERLKGVDSTLKIQPAKLEDSAVYLCASSATGGNTEAFFGQGTRLTVV.

This clone has a handful of counts. The chain uses TRBV5-6 and TRBJ1-2, with a possible D match to TRBD1 (6 bases). CDR1 and CDR2 (germline): SGHDT, YYEEEE. The CDR3 covers 15 residues. Between the trimmed V and J ends, which lost 2 bases and 4 bases, there was a span of 15 bases. CDR3 loop: CASSLSGGQSYGYTF. The CDR3 region has the DNA TGTGCCAGCAGCTTATCCGGGGGGCAGAGCTATGGCTACACCTTC. Drawing the rest from reference TRBV5-6 and TRBJ1-2, the complete variable domain is DAGVTQSPTHLIKTRGQQVTLRCSPKSGHDTVSWYQQALGQGPQFIFQYYEEEERQRGNFPDRFSGHQFPNYSSELNVNALLLGDSALYLCASSLSGGQSYGYTFGSGTRLTVV.

This clone was seen only a few times. This sequence joins TRBV6-1 and TRBJ1-1; 11 bases align to TRBD1. CDR1 and CDR2 (germline): MNHNS, SASEGT. CDR3 length: 13 residues. Trimming at V came to 4 bases and at J to 5 bases, leaving 0 bases not matched to a gene. The CDR3 sequence is CASSGDRGTEAFF. The CDR3 coding sequence is TGTGCCAGCAGTGGGGACAGGGGGACTGAAGCTTTCTTT.